The entry that follows covers one T cell receptor (beta chain) sequence. The data stem from a study of shared clonotypes between healthy human individuals. Genomic DNA (from each subset) was split evenly across several immunoSEQ plates. Only in-frame clones appear in the TCRdb table, and some are missing; sequencing was by immunoSEQ multiplex PCR. The table has around 1,000,000 clones, 60% to 80% seen once; the top ten hold more than 0.85%. This TCR was recovered from a man younger than 30 in good health. Some clones in this sample may be carry-over from other donors' samples. Sequenced material: memory CD4+ T cells from PBMCs. Documented subset: CD45RA-negative fraction.

The DNA of the CDR3 is TGTGCCAGCAGCTTTGGGACCGCGGGAGCCAATGAGCAGTTCTTC. This codes for CASSFGTAGANEQFF. V is TRBV7-8 and J is TRBJ2-1; 7 bases map to TRBD2. Germline lookup yields CDR1 SGHVS and CDR2 FQNEAQ. There are 15 residues in the CDR3. V trimming: 3 bases; J trimming: 6 bases; junction bases outside the gene matches: 8.